This TCR beta chain was profiled in a study of shared clonotypes between healthy human individuals. Points on this clone: A far larger clone is a single base away, which makes a read error likely.

This table comes from immunoSEQ multiplex PCR, and its TCRdb copy is limited to in-frame clones, with some not included. The table shows about 500,000 clones, with roughly three quarters occurring only once. The CDR3 is 17 residues long. Germline loops: CDR1 SEHNR, CDR2 FQNEAQ (reference sequence). The V end was cut by 8 bases, the J end by 2 bases, with 25 bases between. The TCR comes from a woman aged 40 to 55 in good health. Some clones in this sample may be carry-over from other donors' samples. J is TRBJ2-7 and V is TRBV7-9; TRBD2 is a possible D gene (6 bases). Sequencing was carried out using PBMCs. CDR3 residues: CASGPPWRDGPTYEQYF. Written as DNA, the CDR3 is TGTGCCAGCGGCCCCCCATGGCGGGATGGGCCGACCTACGAGCAGTACTTC.